This TCR beta chain comes out of a study of shared clonotypes between healthy human individuals. For this clone: Its antigen is unknown.

It was at deep level that the assay was run. How the authors handled the data: With immunoSEQ giving junction-only sequences and no quality scores, filtering differed. Assay used: immunoSEQ multiplex PCR; TCRdb lists only in-frame clones, some missing. V and J calls and clone size are as listed in that table; D and trimming were resolved from the DNA. The top ten hold approximately 1.1% of the sample, which has over a million clones, roughly 96% seen once. General study results and limits: Larger estimated richness was generally recorded for naive subsets relative to memory subsets.

The CDR3 is 15 residues long. Germline V gives CDR1 SNHLY, CDR2 FYNNEI. Trimming pared 8 bases from V and 4 bases from J, leaving 19 bases between. Donors were Caucasian adults residing in Nashville, Tennessee, USA. The sequenced sample consisted of naive CD4+ T cells sorted from blood. Stated subset: CD45RA+ positively selected. This TCR was sampled from a man aged 30-40 years in good health. This rearrangement joins TRBV2 to TRBJ2-3; TRBD2 is a possible D gene (6 bases). The CDR3 sequence is CASPLARGYPDTQYF. CDR3 in DNA: TGTGCCAGCCCTTTAGCTCGGGGGTACCCAGATACGCAGTATTTT.